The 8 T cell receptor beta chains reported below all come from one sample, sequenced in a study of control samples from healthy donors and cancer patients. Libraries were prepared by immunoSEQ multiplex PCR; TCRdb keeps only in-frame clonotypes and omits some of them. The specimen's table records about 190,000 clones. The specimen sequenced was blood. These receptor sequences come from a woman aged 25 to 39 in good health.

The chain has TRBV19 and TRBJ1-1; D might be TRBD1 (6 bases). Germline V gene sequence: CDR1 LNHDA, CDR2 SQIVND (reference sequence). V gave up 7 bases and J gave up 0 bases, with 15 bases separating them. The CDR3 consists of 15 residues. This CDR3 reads CASTDPTGLNTEAFF. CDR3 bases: TGTGCCAGTACTGATCCGACAGGACTGAACACTGAAGCTTTCTTT.

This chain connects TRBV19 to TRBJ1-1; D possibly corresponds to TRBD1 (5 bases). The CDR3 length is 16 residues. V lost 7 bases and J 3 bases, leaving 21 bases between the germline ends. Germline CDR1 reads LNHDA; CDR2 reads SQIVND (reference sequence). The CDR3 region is CASKGFWTDTYTEAFF. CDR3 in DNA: TGTGCCAGTAAGGGGTTTTGGACGGACACTTACACTGAAGCTTTCTTT.

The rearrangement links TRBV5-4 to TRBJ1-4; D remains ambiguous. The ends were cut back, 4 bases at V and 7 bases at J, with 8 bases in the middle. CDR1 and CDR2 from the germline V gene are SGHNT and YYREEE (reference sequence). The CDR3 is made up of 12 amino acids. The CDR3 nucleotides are TGTGCCAGCAGCCTTAGGTTTGAAAAACTGTTTTTT. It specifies CASSLRFEKLFF.

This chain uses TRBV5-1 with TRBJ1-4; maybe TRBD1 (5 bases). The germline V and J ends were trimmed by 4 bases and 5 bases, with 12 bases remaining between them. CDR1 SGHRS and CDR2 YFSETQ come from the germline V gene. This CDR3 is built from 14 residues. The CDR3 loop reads CASSPGGGNEKLFF. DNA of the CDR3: TGCGCCAGCAGCCCTGGGGGGGGGAATGAAAAACTGTTTTTT.

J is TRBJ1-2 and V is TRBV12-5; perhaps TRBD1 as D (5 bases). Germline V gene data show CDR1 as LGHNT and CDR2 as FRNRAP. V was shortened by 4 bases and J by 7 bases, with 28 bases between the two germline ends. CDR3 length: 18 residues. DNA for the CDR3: TGTGCTAGTGGTTGGGGGGGTTTCGACGATCGACCACTGAGTGGCTACACCTTC. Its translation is CASGWGGFDDRPLSGYTF.

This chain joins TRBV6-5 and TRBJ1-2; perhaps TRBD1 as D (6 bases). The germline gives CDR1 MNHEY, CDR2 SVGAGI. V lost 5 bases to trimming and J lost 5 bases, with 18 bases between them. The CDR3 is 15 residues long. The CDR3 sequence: CASSRPPGHAYGYTF. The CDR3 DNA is TGTGCCAGCAGTAGACCCCCGGGACATGCTTATGGCTACACCTTC.

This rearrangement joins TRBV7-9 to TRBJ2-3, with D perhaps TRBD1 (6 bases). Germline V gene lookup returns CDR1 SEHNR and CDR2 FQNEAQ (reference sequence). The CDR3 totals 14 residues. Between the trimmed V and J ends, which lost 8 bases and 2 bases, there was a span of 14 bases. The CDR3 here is CASARGGSTDTQYF. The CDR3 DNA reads TGTGCCAGCGCCAGGGGCGGCTCCACAGATACGCAGTATTTT.

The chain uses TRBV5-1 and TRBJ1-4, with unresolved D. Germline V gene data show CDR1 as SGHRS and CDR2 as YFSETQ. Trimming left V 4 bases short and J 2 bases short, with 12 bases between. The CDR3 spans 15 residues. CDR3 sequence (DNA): TGCGCCAGCAGCACTGGACCGTTCACTAATGAAAAACTGTTTTTT. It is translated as CASSTGPFTNEKLFF.